The rows below give T cell receptor beta chains drawn from one sample of a study of radiation and T cells in renal cell carcinoma. The data were produced by immunoSEQ multiplex PCR, yet TCRdb's version contains in-frame clones alone and is incomplete. The sample yields 97,000 or so clones, 84% seen once. The specimen comprised blood, sampled from a patient whose treatment included radiotherapy and nephrectomy. Source of these receptors: a man aged 55-75 years with renal cell carcinoma. Both conserved end residues are part of each CDR3. A D gene is named only where the DNA matches it firmly. Some rows have no size entry. The others give once, few or many, or a class for an expanded clone.

clone_size | j_call | v_call | cdr3_length | d_call | cdr3_nt | cdr3_aa
. | TRBJ1-1 | TRBV28 | 13 | . | TGTGCCAGCAGGTGGGGGTTGAACACTGAAGCTTTCTTT | CASRWGLNTEAFF
. | TRBJ2-7 | TRBV6-1 | 16 | . | TGTGCCAGCAGTGAAGGCTGGAGTGGGCCGCCCTACGAGCAGTACTTC | CASSEGWSGPPYEQYF
. | TRBJ1-2 | TRBV29-1 | 15 | . | TGCAGCGTTTCCGGCACCCCAGAAAGATACTATGGCTACACCTTC | CSVSGTPERYYGYTF
. | TRBJ2-5 | TRBV5-4 | 15 | TRBD2 | TGTGCCAGCAGCGGTAGGATAGCGGGAGAAGAGACCCAGTACTTC | CASSGRIAGEETQYF
. | TRBJ2-5 | TRBV7-9 | 14 | . | TGTGCCAGCAGCAAAGCCCGGGGGCAGGAGACCCAGTACTTC | CASSKARGQETQYF
. | TRBJ1-4 | TRBV6-1 | 13 | . | TGTGCCAGCAGTGAATGGACCAGGGAAAAACTGTTTTTT | CASSEWTREKLFF
. | TRBJ2-1 | TRBV29-1 | 14 | . | TGCAGCGTTGGAGTGGGCGGTTCCTACAATGAGCAGTTCTTC | CSVGVGGSYNEQFF
. | TRBJ2-7 | TRBV2 | 15 | . | TGTGCCAGCCAGAAGGCTGACACGACGAACTACGAGCAGTACTTC | CASQKADTTNYEQYF
. | TRBJ2-7 | TRBV5-6 | 15 | . | TGTGCCAGCAGCTTGATCCAGGGGAGCTCCTACGAGCAGTACTTC | CASSLIQGSSYEQYF
once | TRBJ2-7 | TRBV9 | 14 | TRBD2 | TGTGCCAGCAGCGTATCAAGCGGGAGTTCCGAGCAGTACTTC | CASSVSSGSSEQYF
. | TRBJ1-5 | TRBV27 | 18 | . | TGTGCCAGCAGTTTCCCCTTAATGGACCTGAGAAGCAATCAGCCCCAGCATTTT | CASSFPLMDLRSNQPQHF
. | TRBJ2-7 | TRBV30 | 13 | . | TGTGCCTGGAGTCGTGGGGTTCGGTACGAGCAGTACTTC | CAWSRGVRYEQYF
once | TRBJ2-7 | TRBV4-1 | 17 | . | TGCGCCAGCAGCCAAGATAGGCAGGGGAGGTTTCGTGACGAGCAGTACTTC | CASSQDRQGRFRDEQYF
once | TRBJ1-1 | TRBV5-1 | 14 | TRBD1 | TGCGCCAGCAGCTTGGACCTGGACAGGGAGGAGACTTTCTTT | CASSLDLDREETFF
. | TRBJ2-7 | TRBV6-5 | 14 | TRBD2 | TGTGCCAGCAGTTCTTGGGGGGGGAACTACGAGCAGTACTTC | CASSSWGGNYEQYF
. | TRBJ1-1 | TRBV7-3 | 17 | . | TGTGCCAGCAGCTTATCTCCCCCCGGGGTCCTGGACACTGAAGCTTTCTTT | CASSLSPPGVLDTEAFF
. | TRBJ1-5 | TRBV7-9 | 13 | . | TGTGCCAGCAGCTTAAATCCCGATCAGCCCCAGCATTTT | CASSLNPDQPQHF
. | TRBJ2-2 | TRBV28 | 17 | TRBD1 | TGTGCCAGCAGTTTATCGGGGACAGGGGGAAAGACCGGGGAGCTGTTTTTT | CASSLSGTGGKTGELFF
. | TRBJ2-1 | TRBV7-7 | 15 | . | TGTGCCAGCAGCCCGGGACCAAGCTCCTACAATGAGCAGTTCTTC | CASSPGPSSYNEQFF
. | TRBJ2-5 | TRBV28 | 13 | TRBD1 | TGTGCCAGCAGGGGGACAGCTCAAGAGACCCAGTACTTC | CASRGTAQETQYF
. | TRBJ2-1 | TRBV28 | 14 | TRBD2 | TGTGCCAGCAGGGGAGCGGGAGTAAATGGGGAGCAGTTCTTC | CASRGAGVNGEQFF
. | TRBJ1-4 | TRBV5-1 | 16 | TRBD1 | TGCGCCAGCAGCTTGGATGCCCGAGGACAGGATGAAAAACTGTTTTTT | CASSLDARGQDEKLFF
once | TRBJ2-7 | TRBV7-9 | 14 | TRBD1 | TGTGCCAGCAGCCCGCAGACAGGGCACTACGAGCAGTACTTC | CASSPQTGHYEQYF
once | TRBJ2-4 | TRBV28 | 15 | . | TGTGCCGGCGCGAAGGGCACAGGGTCCCGGGACATTCAGTACTTC | CAGAKGTGSRDIQYF
. | TRBJ2-2 | TRBV18 | 15 | . | TGTGCCAGCTCACCTCTTAGACAGAACACCGGGGAGCTGTTTTTT | CASSPLRQNTGELFF
. | TRBJ2-3 | TRBV5-1 | 18 | TRBD2 | TGCGCCAGCAGCTTCTCTCTCGTCGCGGGAGGGGACACAGATACGCAGTATTTT | CASSFSLVAGGDTDTQYF
. | TRBJ1-2 | TRBV14 | 16 | . | TGTGCCAGCAGCCATGAAGGGAAGAACTTCCGCTATGGCTACACCTTC | CASSHEGKNFRYGYTF
. | TRBJ2-7 | TRBV4-1 | 18 | . | TGCGCCAGCAGCCAAGGGGCGTTAGGGGGGCCGACTCCTTACGAGCAGTACTTC | CASSQGALGGPTPYEQYF
. | TRBJ2-5 | TRBV10-3 | 15 | . | TGTGCCATCAGTGAGGAGGTGGGGGGCGGGGAGACCCAGTACTTC | CAISEEVGGGETQYF
once | TRBJ1-3 | TRBV25-1 | 17 | TRBD1 | TGTGCCAGCAGTGAGTCCACAGGGGAAGTCTCTGGAAACACCATATATTTT | CASSESTGEVSGNTIYF
. | TRBJ2-1 | TRBV29-1 | 15 | . | TGCAGCGTTGAGGGCCGGGATTATACCTACAATGAGCAGTTCTTC | CSVEGRDYTYNEQFF
. | TRBJ1-1 | TRBV28 | 12 | . | TGTGCCAGCAGCGAGAGGTGGACTGAAGCTTTCTTT | CASSERWTEAFF
. | TRBJ1-5 | TRBV29-1 | 15 | TRBD1 | TGCAGCGTTTCGGAGGGGCATACAGGGGGTCAGCCCCAGCATTTT | CSVSEGHTGGQPQHF
. | TRBJ1-2 | TRBV27 | 14 | . | TGTGCCAGCAGTTGGGGCAGGGAAAGCTATGGCTACACCTTC | CASSWGRESYGYTF
. | TRBJ1-1 | TRBV11-1 | 11 | . | TGTGCCAGCGGACGGAACACTGAAGCTTTCTTT | CASGRNTEAFF
. | TRBJ2-2 | TRBV27 | 14 | TRBD1 | TGTGCCAGCAGTTTACGACAGGGCGACGGGGAGCTGTTTTTT | CASSLRQGDGELFF
. | TRBJ2-2 | TRBV30 | 16 | . | TGTGCCTGGAGTGTACGGACTTCCGTTTTCACCGGGGAGCTGTTTTTT | CAWSVRTSVFTGELFF
. | TRBJ2-1 | TRBV19 | 15 | TRBD1 | TGTGCCAGTAGGAACGGGACAGGGGGCTGGTATGAGCAGTTCTTC | CASRNGTGGWYEQFF
. | TRBJ2-1 | TRBV28 | 16 | . | TGTGCCAGCAGTTTACCCTTCCCCTACAGGGACAATGAGCAGTTCTTC | CASSLPFPYRDNEQFF
. | TRBJ1-1 | TRBV7-2 | 17 | . | TGTGCCAGCAGCTTAGATGCCAGTTTTCTTGGGAGCACTGAAGCTTTCTTT | CASSLDASFLGSTEAFF
few | TRBJ2-1 | TRBV2 | 13 | TRBD2 | TGTGCCAGCACTTTCGGACTAGTCAATGAGCAGTTCTTC | CASTFGLVNEQFF
. | TRBJ2-7 | TRBV4-3 | 14 | . | TGCGCCAGCAGCCAAATGGGGGCGGGCTACGAGCAGTACTTC | CASSQMGAGYEQYF
once | TRBJ2-1 | TRBV2 | 17 | TRBD1 | TGTGCCAGCCGACCCCCTCGGACAGGGGCCCTATACAATGAGCAGTTCTTC | CASRPPRTGALYNEQFF
. | TRBJ1-6 | TRBV10-1 | 10 | . | TGCGCCAGCAGTGCTGGTCCCCTCCACTTT | CASSAGPLHF
. | TRBJ1-5 | TRBV5-6 | 16 | . | TGTGCCAGCAGCAAAATATTGAGGGGGACAAATCAGCCCCAGCATTTT | CASSKILRGTNQPQHF
. | TRBJ2-3 | TRBV6-1 | 13 | . | TGTGCCAGCAGGGGAGGAGGCACAGATACGCAGTATTTT | CASRGGGTDTQYF
. | TRBJ1-2 | TRBV29-1 | 14 | . | TGCAGCGTGATTGGACATTCCAGGGGCTATGGCTACACCTTC | CSVIGHSRGYGYTF
. | TRBJ2-2 | TRBV27 | 15 | . | TGTGCCAGCAGCCTCAGGGGTTCGAACACCGGGGAGCTGTTTTTT | CASSLRGSNTGELFF
. | TRBJ2-3 | TRBV15 | 18 | TRBD2 | TGTGCCACCAGCTTAGGGGGGCTAGCGGGAGGACGGACAGATACGCAGTATTTT | CATSLGGLAGGRTDTQYF
. | TRBJ1-1 | TRBV6-1 | 16 | . | TGTGCCAGCAGTGAAACGAGGGGGGAGATGAACACTGAAGCTTTCTTT | CASSETRGEMNTEAFF
. | TRBJ2-6 | TRBV4-1 | 20 | TRBD1 | TGCGCCAGCAGCCAGCCGATGGTGGGACAGCTTATCTCTGGGGCCAACGTCCTGACTTTC | CASSQPMVGQLISGANVLTF
few | TRBJ1-4 | TRBV19 | 11 | . | TGTGCCAGTAGTACGGGGGAAAAACTGTTTTTT | CASSTGEKLFF
. | TRBJ1-1 | TRBV5-1 | 14 | TRBD1 | TGCGCCAGCAAGGTCGGACAGGTGAACACTGAAGCTTTCTTT | CASKVGQVNTEAFF
. | TRBJ2-7 | TRBV4-1 | 17 | TRBD2 | TGCGCCAGCAGTCATTCTAGCGGGGACCGCAAAAGGTACGAGCAGTACTTC | CASSHSSGDRKRYEQYF
. | TRBJ2-3 | TRBV19 | 15 | . | TGTGCCAGTAGTATTTGGGCTAGCGATCCAGATACGCAGTATTTT | CASSIWASDPDTQYF
. | TRBJ1-1 | TRBV10-3 | 15 | . | TGTGCCATCAGTGAGGGGGGTTACAGGAACACTGAAGCTTTCTTT | CAISEGGYRNTEAFF
. | TRBJ2-7 | TRBV21-1 | 14 | . | TGTGCCAGCAGCAAAGCGCGTCCAGCCTACGAGCAGTACTTC | CASSKARPAYEQYF